Listed below are T cell receptor beta chains from one sample, sequenced in a study of T cells after yellow fever vaccination. MiXCR was run by TCRdb on the 5' RACE reads, yielding one entry per CDR3 protein. The data contain approximately 300,000 distinct CDR3 sequences, approximately 9% of them seen just once; the ten biggest clones take up under 20%. The material was PBMCs, obtained on the day of the first yellow fever vaccination. Every receptor here comes from a man between 18 and 35 years old who received the YFV17D yellow fever vaccine. The CDR3 runs from the conserved cysteine through the conserved F or W. The D gene is left open where the match is weak. Size is stated for part of the rows, as once, few or many counts, or as a class when the clone is expanded.

J: TRBJ2-1
V: TRBV6-1
size: -
D: -
DNA: TGTGCCAGCAAAATATCCGTGGGCGGGACCTACAATGAGCAGTTCTTC
CDR3: CASKISVGGTYNEQFF

J: TRBJ2-4
V: TRBV27
size: many
D: TRBD2
DNA: TGTGCCAGCAGTTTATGGGGGGGAAACATTCAGTACTTC
CDR3: CASSLWGGNIQYF

J: TRBJ2-7
V: TRBV6-9
size: -
D: -
DNA: TGTGCCAGCTTGGGGACTCTCAGCTACGAGCAGTACTTC
CDR3: CASLGTLSYEQYF

J: TRBJ1-6
V: TRBV12-3/TRBV12-4
size: few
D: TRBD1
DNA: TGTGCCAGCAGTCCTCGGGACAGTGGTTCACCCCTCCACTTT
CDR3: CASSPRDSGSPLHF

J: TRBJ1-2
V: TRBV3-1
size: few
D: TRBD1
DNA: TGTGCCAGCAGCCGCCGGGACAGCGGACGTGGCTATGGCTACACCTTC
CDR3: CASSRRDSGRGYGYTF

J: TRBJ2-1
V: TRBV7-2
size: many
D: -
DNA: TGTGCCAGCAGCTTAGTAGGGGCAGCTACCTACAATGAGCAGTTCTTC
CDR3: CASSLVGAATYNEQFF

J: TRBJ1-1
V: TRBV6-1
size: -
D: -
DNA: TGTGCCAGCAGTCCTGGGCAGTTCACTGAAGCTTTCTTT
CDR3: CASSPGQFTEAFF

J: TRBJ2-3
V: TRBV12-3/TRBV12-4
size: few
D: -
DNA: TGTGCCAGCAGACAGGGTTTGACAGATACGCAGTATTTT
CDR3: CASRQGLTDTQYF

J: TRBJ2-1
V: TRBV18
size: -
D: -
DNA: TGTGCCAGCTCACCACAGGCGGAATTCTACAATGAGCAGTTCTTC
CDR3: CASSPQAEFYNEQFF

J: TRBJ2-7
V: TRBV5-1
size: -
D: TRBD2
DNA: TGCGCCAGCAGTGGCTCTAGCGGGGGCTACGAGCAGTACTTC
CDR3: CASSGSSGGYEQYF

J: TRBJ2-1
V: TRBV7-2
size: -
D: TRBD2
DNA: TGTGCCAGCAGCTTGCAGCGGGGGGAGTACAATGAGCAGTTCTTC
CDR3: CASSLQRGEYNEQFF

J: TRBJ2-5
V: TRBV20-1
size: many
D: -
DNA: TGCAGTGCTAACGGCCAAGAGACCCAGTACTTC
CDR3: CSANGQETQYF

J: TRBJ2-6
V: TRBV28
size: -
D: -
DNA: TGTGCCAGCAGTTGGGTTCGGGGTCGTGGGGCCAACGTCCTGACTTTC
CDR3: CASSWVRGRGANVLTF

J: TRBJ2-6
V: TRBV4-3
size: -
D: -
DNA: TGCGCCAGCAGCCAAGCGGAGGGGGCTGGGGCCAACGTCCTGACTTTC
CDR3: CASSQAEGAGANVLTF

J: TRBJ1-4
V: TRBV18
size: -
D: -
DNA: TGTGCCAGCTCGGCGGGGACTAATGAAAAACTGTTTTTT
CDR3: CASSAGTNEKLFF

J: TRBJ1-5
V: TRBV7-8
size: many
D: -
DNA: TGTGCCAGCAGCACCCAGGGAGATAGCAATCAGCCCCAGCATTTT
CDR3: CASSTQGDSNQPQHF